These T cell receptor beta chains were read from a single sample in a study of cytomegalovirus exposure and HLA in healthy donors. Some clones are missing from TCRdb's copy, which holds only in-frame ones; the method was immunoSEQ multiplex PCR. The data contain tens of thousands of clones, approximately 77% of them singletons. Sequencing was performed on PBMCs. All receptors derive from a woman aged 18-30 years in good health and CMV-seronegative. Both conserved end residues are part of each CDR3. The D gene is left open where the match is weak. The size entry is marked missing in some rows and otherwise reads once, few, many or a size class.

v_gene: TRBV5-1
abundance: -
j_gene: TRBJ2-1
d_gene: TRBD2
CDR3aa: CASSLGLAASSYNEQFF
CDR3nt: TGCGCCAGCAGCTTGGGACTAGCGGCTAGCTCCTACAATGAGCAGTTCTTC

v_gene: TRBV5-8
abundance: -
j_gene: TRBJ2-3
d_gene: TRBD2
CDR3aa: CASSWGLAGVIAQYF
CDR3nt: TGTGCCAGCAGCTGGGGACTAGCGGGAGTCATCGCGCAGTATTTT

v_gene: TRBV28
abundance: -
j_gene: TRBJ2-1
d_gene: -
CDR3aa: CASSLRQGSSSSYNEQFF
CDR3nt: TGTGCCAGCAGTTTACGGCAGGGGTCCAGTAGCTCCTACAATGAGCAGTTCTTC

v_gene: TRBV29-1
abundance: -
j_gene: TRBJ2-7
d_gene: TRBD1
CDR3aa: CSVEKPGQGAYEQYF
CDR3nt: TGCAGCGTTGAAAAACCGGGACAGGGAGCGTACGAGCAGTACTTC

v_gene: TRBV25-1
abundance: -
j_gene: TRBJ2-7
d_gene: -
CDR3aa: CASSESGGNQFSYEQYF
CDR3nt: TGTGCCAGCAGTGAATCTGGGGGCAATCAGTTCTCCTACGAGCAGTACTTC

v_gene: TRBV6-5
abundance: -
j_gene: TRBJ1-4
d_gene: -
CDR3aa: CASSSTFNPNEKLFF
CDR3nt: TGTGCCAGCAGTTCCACATTCAACCCTAATGAAAAACTGTTTTTT

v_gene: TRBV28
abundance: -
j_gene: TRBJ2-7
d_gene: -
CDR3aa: CASRPQDMRAYEQYF
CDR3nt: TGTGCCAGCAGGCCCCAGGACATGCGAGCCTACGAGCAGTACTTC

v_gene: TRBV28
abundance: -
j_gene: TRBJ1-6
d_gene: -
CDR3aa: CASSLQVLNSPLHF
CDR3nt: TGTGCCAGCAGCTTACAGGTTCTTAATTCACCCCTCCACTTT

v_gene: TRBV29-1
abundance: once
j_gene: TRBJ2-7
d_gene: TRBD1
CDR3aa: CSVEKGGQGVSEQYF
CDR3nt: TGCAGCGTTGAAAAGGGGGGACAGGGGGTGAGCGAGCAGTACTTC

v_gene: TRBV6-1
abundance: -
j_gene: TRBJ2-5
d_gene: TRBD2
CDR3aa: CASRQLAGGMETQYF
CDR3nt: TGTGCCAGCAGACAACTAGCGGGAGGTATGGAGACCCAGTACTTC

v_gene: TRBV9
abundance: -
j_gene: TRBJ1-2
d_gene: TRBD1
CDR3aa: CASSSTSRTGGGYTF
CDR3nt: TGTGCCAGCAGCTCTACCTCCAGGACAGGTGGAGGCTACACCTTC

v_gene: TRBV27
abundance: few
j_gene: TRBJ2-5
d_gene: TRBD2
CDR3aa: CASSPHPLAETFQETQYF
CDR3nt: TGTGCCAGCAGTCCGCATCCCCTAGCGGAAACCTTTCAAGAGACCCAGTACTTC

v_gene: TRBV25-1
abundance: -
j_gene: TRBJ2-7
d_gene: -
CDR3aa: CASSLIGTTHQGYKQYF
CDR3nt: TGTGCCAGCAGCCTAATCGGGACAACCCACCAGGGGTATAAGCAGTACTTC

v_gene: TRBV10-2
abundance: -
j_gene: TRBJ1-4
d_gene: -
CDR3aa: CASSDSSREKLFF
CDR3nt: TGCGCCAGCAGTGACAGCTCGCGGGAAAAACTGTTTTTT

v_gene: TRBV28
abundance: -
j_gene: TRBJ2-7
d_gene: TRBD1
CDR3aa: CASSSSGTGAPYEQYF
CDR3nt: TGTGCCAGCAGTTCCTCCGGGACAGGGGCTCCCTACGAGCAGTACTTC

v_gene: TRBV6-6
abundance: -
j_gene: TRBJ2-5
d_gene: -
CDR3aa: CASSSPRTAQETQYF
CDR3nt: TGTGCCAGCAGTTCCCCGCGGACAGCCCAAGAGACCCAGTACTTC

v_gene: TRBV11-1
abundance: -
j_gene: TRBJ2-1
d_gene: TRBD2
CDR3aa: CASSLLLAGGMEFF
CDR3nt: TGTGCCAGCAGCTTGCTACTAGCGGGAGGGATGGAGTTCTTC

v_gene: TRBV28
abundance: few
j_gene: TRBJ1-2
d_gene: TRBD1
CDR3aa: CASSYGQGKVQGYTF
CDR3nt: TGTGCCAGCAGTTACGGACAGGGGAAGGTTCAAGGCTACACCTTC

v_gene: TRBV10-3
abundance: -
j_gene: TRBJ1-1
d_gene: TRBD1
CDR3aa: CATIQGANTEAFF
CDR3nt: TGTGCCACCATACAGGGGGCCAACACTGAAGCTTTCTTT

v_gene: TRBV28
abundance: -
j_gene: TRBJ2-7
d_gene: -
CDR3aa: CASHSPTGLEYEQYF
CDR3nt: TGTGCCAGCCATTCCCCAACGGGATTAGAATACGAGCAGTACTTC

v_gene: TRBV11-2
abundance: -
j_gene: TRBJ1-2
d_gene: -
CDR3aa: CASSLERENYGYTF
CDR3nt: TGTGCCAGCAGCTTAGAGAGGGAGAACTATGGCTACACCTTC

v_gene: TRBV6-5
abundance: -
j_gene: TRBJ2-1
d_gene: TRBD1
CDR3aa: CASSPGGSGPRFF
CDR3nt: TGTGCCAGCAGCCCAGGGGGAAGCGGACCCCGGTTCTTC